The 27 T cell receptor beta chains reported below all come from one sample, sequenced in a study of CD8+CD57+ T cells in acquired aplastic anemia. Genomic DNA templated the TCR beta VDJ and CDR3 profiling. TCRdb processed the reads anew with MiXCR; each CDR3 protein has one entry. The table includes 150,000 or so distinct CDR3 sequences, around 43% detected once. Patients included in sequencing had previously demonstrated CD8+CD57+ cell expansion by flow cytometry. Sequencing was carried out using sorted CD4+, CD8+, or CD8+CD57+ T cells (not recorded which) from PBMCs. These receptors all stem from a human donor with aplastic anemia.

The chain employs TRBV15 and TRBJ1-1; weak D call: TRBD1 (6 bases). Germline V gene lookup returns CDR1 LNHNV and CDR2 YYDKDF (reference sequence). The CDR3 is made up of 18 amino acids. With 0 bases removed from V and 6 bases from J, the gap between germline ends came to 23 bases. CDR3 residues: CATSRDGLGAGVGPEAFF. CDR3 bases: TGTGCCACCAGCAGAGATGGCCTAGGGGCAGGGGTCGGCCCTGAAGCTTTCTTT.

This clonotype has ten or more counts. Because the CDR3's place on the DNA is in doubt, the DNA is left out and the CDR3 is given as listed by TCRdb. V and J are TRBV12-3 or TRBV12-4 and TRBJ1-1; TRBD1 reflects the table's D call only, with no check against the DNA. The CDR3 totals 12 residues, both ends included. CDR3 loop: CASTLGWGIGTF.

This chain uses TRBV24-1 with TRBJ2-7; D is perhaps TRBD1 (5 bases). Trimming shortened V by 2 bases and J by 5 bases, and 15 bases separated the two germline ends. Germline assignment: CDR1 KGHDR and CDR2 SFDVKD. The CDR3 covers 15 residues. This CDR3 is CATSDSAGKSDEQYV. The CDR3 region has the DNA TGTGCCACCAGTGATTCGGCAGGGAAGAGCGACGAGCAGTACGTC.

This clonotype was counted a few times. Possible read error: a much larger clone is one base away. The chain is built from TRBV7-8 and TRBJ2-7; TRBD2 agrees at 11 bases. Germline loops: CDR1 SGHVS, CDR2 FQNEAQ. This CDR3 comprises 17 residues. Trimming at V came to 1 base and at J to 5 bases, leaving 10 bases not matched to a gene. This chain's CDR3 is CASSLGASGRYAHEQYV. The CDR3 nucleotides are TGTGCCAGCAGCTTAGGGGCTAGCGGGAGGTACGCCCACGAGCAGTACGTC.

Details on this clonotype: This may be a read error, as it is one base from a much larger clone. The V gene is TRBV5-1, the J gene TRBJ2-2; 10 bases match TRBD1. CDR3 length equals 16 residues. The germline CDR1 and CDR2 sequences are SGHRS and YFSETQ. Unmatched junction bases numbered 8, after V lost 4 bases and J lost 5 bases. The DNA of the CDR3 is TGCGCCAGCAGCCCGACAGGGGGCGTTAATACCGGGGAGCTGTTTTTT. Protein sequence: CASSPTGGVNTGELFF.

This clonotype was found many times. Mismatch with germline at one junction end may stem from a read error. This rearrangement joins TRBV7-7 to TRBJ2-5; D is unclear. Germline V gene data show CDR1 as SSHAT and CDR2 as FNYEAQ (reference sequence). The CDR3 length is 14 residues. This CDR3 reads CASSLVPTEETQYF. CDR3 coding DNA: TGTGCTAGCAGCTTAGTACCCACGGAAGAGACCCAGTACTTC. Using reference TRBV7-7 and TRBJ2-5 for the parts outside the CDR3, the full variable domain is GAGVSQSPRYKVTKRGQDVTLRCDPISSHATLYWYQQALGQGPEFLTYFNYEAQPDKSGLPSDRFSAERPEGSISTLTIQRTEQRDSAMYRCASSLVPTEETQYFGPGTRLLVL.

This clonotype was seen just once. This chain uses TRBV11-1 with TRBJ2-3; TRBD1 matches at 9 bases. This CDR3 is built from 17 residues. The trim removed 6 bases at V and 9 bases at J, leaving 19 bases unmatched. CDR1 and CDR2 from the germline V gene are SGHAT and FQDESV (reference sequence). The CDR3: CASSYSTGAQGAFTQYF. For the CDR3, the DNA is TGTGCCAGCAGTTACTCGACGGGTGCACAGGGGGCTTTCACGCAGTATTTT.

This clonotype occurred a few times. J is TRBJ2-3 and V is TRBV9; D gene uncertain. The CDR3 loop spans 13 amino acids. CDR1 and CDR2 from the germline V gene are SGDLS and YYNGEE. V was shortened by 1 base and J by 3 bases, with 6 bases between the two germline ends. The DNA for the CDR3 is TGTGCCAGCAGCGTACTGGGGACAGATACGCAGTATTTT. It specifies CASSVLGTDTQYF.

This chain connects TRBV19 to TRBJ2-2; TRBD1 is a possible D gene (6 bases). This CDR3 comprises 15 residues. CDR1 is LNHDA and CDR2 is SQIVND in the germline V gene (reference sequence). Trimming stripped 6 bases from V and 1 base from J, with 12 bases between. The CDR3 loop reads CASSRRTVNTGELFF. Written as DNA, the CDR3 is TGTGCCAGTAGCAGACGGACAGTGAACACCGGGGAGCTGTTTTTT.

The chain is built from TRBV20-1 and TRBJ1-1; D is undetermined. Per germline, CDR1 DFQATT and CDR2 SNEGSKA (reference sequence). Trimming pared 0 bases from V and 5 bases from J, leaving 7 bases between. CDR3 length: 12 residues. In nucleotides, the CDR3 is TGCAGTGCTAGAGATCGCGAGACTGAAGCTTTCTTT. Residues: CSARDRETEAFF.

This chain's CDR3 is CASSSQPQLAGEVDTQYF. The DNA of the CDR3 is TGTGCCAGCAGCTCCCAACCCCAACTAGCGGGCGAGGTAGATACGCAGTATTTT. This chain links TRBV11-2 with TRBJ2-3, with 9 bases fitting TRBD2. The junction had 16 bases not matched to a gene; V was cut back by 4 bases and J by 5 bases. The CDR3 sequence is 18 residues long. Germline loops: CDR1 SGHAT, CDR2 FQNNGV.

The chain recombines TRBV11-1 with TRBJ1-2, with TRBD1 matching over 9 bases. The germline V gene encodes CDR1 SGHAT and CDR2 FQDESV (reference sequence). The CDR3 contains 16 residues. The trim removed 1 base at V and 2 bases at J, leaving 5 bases unmatched. CDR3 amino acids: CASSLGWDRENYGYTF. Here the CDR3 DNA reads TGTGCCAGCAGCTTAGGTTGGGACAGGGAAAACTATGGCTACACCTTC.

The sample holds many counts of this clonotype. V and J are TRBV12-3 or TRBV12-4 and TRBJ2-1, with D possibly TRBD2 on 7 matching bases. Trimming pared 8 bases from V and 1 base from J, leaving 15 bases between. This CDR3 has 15 residues. CDR3 nucleotides: TGTGCCAGCTCGTCCGAGGGGGGGTCCTACAATGAGCAGTTCTTC. Encoded protein: CASSSEGGSYNEQFF.

This clonotype was counted between two and nine times. Sequence at one end of the junction differs from germline and may be a read error. V gene TRBV10-3 combines with J gene TRBJ2-1; D tentatively reads TRBD1 or TRBD2 (5 bases each). The CDR3 has 11 amino acids. The germline V gene encodes CDR1 ENHRY and CDR2 SYGVKD. DNA for the CDR3: TGTGCCATCGGGGACGGCAATGAGCAGTCCTTC. As protein: CAIGDGNEQSF.

The chain uses TRBV11-1 and TRBJ2-1; D is ambiguous. Germline values: CDR1 SGHAT, CDR2 FQDESV (reference sequence). The V end lost 1 base, the J end lost 6 bases, and 10 bases lay between the germline ends. CDR3 length: 14 residues. In DNA, the CDR3 is TGTGCCAGCAGCTTAGTGTTAGGTCGCAATGAGCAGTTCTTC. Translated, it gives CASSLVLGRNEQFF.

The J gene is TRBJ2-3, the V gene TRBV2, with 7 nucleotides matching TRBD1. Germline values: CDR1 SNHLY, CDR2 FYNNEI. The CDR3 runs 14 residues. CDR3 in amino acids: CARETGVSTDTQYF. DNA of the CDR3: TGTGCTAGAGAAACAGGGGTTAGCACAGATACGCAGTATTTT.

This clonotype was found once. The genes are TRBV19 and TRBJ1-2; 11 bases are shared with TRBD1. With 4 bases clipped from V and 4 bases from J, the junction kept 5 bases outside the gene matches. This CDR3 region has 15 residues. CDR1 is LNHDA, CDR2 SQIVND, per germline (reference sequence). The CDR3: CASSKDRGPGYGYTF. In nucleotides, the CDR3 is TGTGCCAGTAGTAAGGACAGGGGGCCCGGCTATGGCTACACCTTC.

The rearrangement joins TRBV6-2 or TRBV6-3 to TRBJ2-1; 9 bases match TRBD2. Trimming cost V 6 bases and J 3 bases; bases outside gene matches: 9. The CDR3 is 16 residues long. Germline-derived CDR1 and CDR2 are MNHEY and SVGEGT. The CDR3 sequence is CASRKLAGVLYNEQFF. Here the CDR3 DNA reads TGTGCCAGCAGGAAGTTAGCGGGAGTCCTCTACAATGAGCAGTTCTTC.

The chain employs TRBV7-9 and TRBJ2-7; TRBD2 might be the D (6 bases). Germline CDR1 reads SEHNR; CDR2 reads FQNEAQ (reference sequence). The CDR3 length is 15 residues. With 1 base removed from V and 0 bases from J, the gap between germline ends came to 10 bases. The CDR3 DNA sequence: TGTGCCAGCAGCTTAGGGCTAGCGTCCTCCTACGAGCAGTACTTC. Amino acids: CASSLGLASSYEQYF.

This clonotype was seen ten or more times. This chain joins TRBV7-9 and TRBJ1-6, with D tentatively TRBD1 (6 bases). The CDR3 has 14 amino acids. V shed 6 bases and J shed 7 bases, with 13 bases lying between them. Germline loops: CDR1 SEHNR, CDR2 FQNEAQ (reference sequence). The chain's CDR3 is CASRSDRSNSPLHF. DNA for the CDR3: TGTGCCAGCAGAAGCGACAGGAGCAATTCACCCCTCCACTTT. The full variable domain, completed using reference TRBV7-9 and TRBJ1-6, is DTGVSQNPRHKITKRGQNVTFRCDPISEHNRLYWYRQTLGQGPEFLTYFQNEAQLEKSRLLSDRFSAERPKGSFSTLEIQRTEQGDSAMYLCASRSDRSNSPLHFGNGTRLTVT.

This clonotype was seen many times. The chain's CDR3 is CASSRGGNYNEQFF. Written as DNA, the CDR3 is TGTGCCAGCTCGAGAGGAGGTAACTACAATGAGCAGTTCTTC. This rearrangement joins TRBV2 to TRBJ2-1, with TRBD2 as a possible D gene (5 bases). The CDR3 extends over 14 amino acids. Per the germline V gene, CDR1 is SNHLY and CDR2 is FYNNEI. V was shortened by 8 bases and J by 3 bases, with 14 bases between the two germline ends.

The gene calls are TRBV7-3 and TRBJ1-1, with D unclear. This CDR3 is 13 amino acids long. Germline-derived CDR1 and CDR2 are SGHTA and FQGTGA. V was cut by 3 bases and J by 4 bases, with 9 bases left in between. This chain's CDR3 is CASSFGAPTEAFF. DNA for the CDR3: TGTGCCAGCAGCTTTGGCGCGCCCACTGAAGCTTTCTTT.

This clonotype has more than one count but fewer than ten. The chain is built from TRBV7-2 and TRBJ2-7, with a tentative D call TRBD1 (5 bases). The CDR3 contains 13 residues. Germline CDR1 is SGHTA and CDR2 is FQGNSA. With 0 bases removed from V and 3 bases from J, the gap between germline ends came to 6 bases. CDR3: CASSLAGVYEQYF. In DNA form, the CDR3 reads TGTGCCAGCAGCTTAGCAGGGGTCTACGAGCAGTACTTC.

There are a few counts of this clonotype. The chain joins TRBV5-1 to TRBJ2-1, with a possible D match to TRBD2 (6 bases). Trimming cost V 0 bases and J 5 bases, with 9 bases left between them. The germline CDR1 and CDR2 sequences are SGHRS and YFSETQ. The CDR3 totals 14 residues. CDR3 bases: TGCGCCAGCAGCTTGGAATGGGGGGACAATGAGCAGTTCTTC. It translates to CASSLEWGDNEQFF.

This clonotype was found a few times. This chain links TRBV3-1 with TRBJ2-5, with D possibly called TRBD1 or TRBD2 (6 bases each). This CDR3 has 15 amino acids. Germline assignment: CDR1 LGHDT and CDR2 YNNKEL (reference sequence). V lost 0 bases and J lost 0, with 8 bases in between. The chain's CDR3 is CASSQDRGDQETQYF. In DNA, the CDR3 is TGTGCCAGCAGCCAAGATAGGGGGGACCAAGAGACCCAGTACTTC.

This clonotype was seen more than once but under ten times. This rearrangement joins TRBV15 to TRBJ2-7; the match to TRBD1 covers 7 bases. V lost 5 bases, J lost 2 bases, and 9 bases stayed unmatched. The CDR3 spans 15 residues. Germline V gene lookup returns CDR1 LNHNV and CDR2 YYDKDF (reference sequence). Here the CDR3 DNA reads TGTGCCACCAGCTCCAGGACAGGACTCACCTACGAGCAGTACTTC. This sequence encodes CATSSRTGLTYEQYF. Together with reference TRBV15 and TRBJ2-7, the CDR3 gives the full variable domain: DAMVIQNPRYQVTQFGKPVTLSCSQTLNHNVMYWYQQKSSQAPKLLFHYYDKDFNNEADTPDNFQSRRPNTSFCFLDIRSPGLGDTAMYLCATSSRTGLTYEQYFGPGTRLTVT.

This clonotype was counted many times. The V gene is TRBV20-1, the J gene TRBJ2-3; D could derive from TRBD1 or TRBD2 (6 bases each). CDR1 is DFQATT and CDR2 is SNEGSKA in the germline V gene (reference sequence). The CDR3 is 16 amino acids. Trimming stripped 0 bases from V and 4 bases from J, with 17 bases between. CDR3 DNA sequence: TGCAGTGCTAGAGACATCGGGGGTGGGACACCAGATACGCAGTATTTT. Its translation: CSARDIGGGTPDTQYF.